This T cell receptor (beta chain) was sequenced during a study of cytomegalovirus exposure and HLA in healthy donors. Whole-study results and caveats: Beyond CMV serostatus, there was no information to go on about immune exposure.

As concerns this clone: Its target is unknown.

Trimming cost V 0 bases and J 1 base, with 6 bases left between them. Per the germline V gene, CDR1 is PRHDT and CDR2 is FYEKMQ (reference sequence). The CDR3 totals 14 residues. Vbeta (60) and Jbeta (13) primers were used in the PCR. Using immunoSEQ multiplex PCR, the repertoire was profiled, and TCRdb retains in-frame clones only, with some absent. The sample carries roughly 200,000 clones, 60% to 80% recorded once. This sequence joins TRBV13 and TRBJ1-1; unclear D gene. Sequencing input: PBMCs. The origin of this receptor is a woman in her twenties or thirties in good health and CMV-seronegative. The CDR3 protein is CASSLGSTNTEAFF. DNA for the CDR3: TGTGCCAGCAGCTTAGGCAGTACGAACACTGAAGCTTTCTTT.